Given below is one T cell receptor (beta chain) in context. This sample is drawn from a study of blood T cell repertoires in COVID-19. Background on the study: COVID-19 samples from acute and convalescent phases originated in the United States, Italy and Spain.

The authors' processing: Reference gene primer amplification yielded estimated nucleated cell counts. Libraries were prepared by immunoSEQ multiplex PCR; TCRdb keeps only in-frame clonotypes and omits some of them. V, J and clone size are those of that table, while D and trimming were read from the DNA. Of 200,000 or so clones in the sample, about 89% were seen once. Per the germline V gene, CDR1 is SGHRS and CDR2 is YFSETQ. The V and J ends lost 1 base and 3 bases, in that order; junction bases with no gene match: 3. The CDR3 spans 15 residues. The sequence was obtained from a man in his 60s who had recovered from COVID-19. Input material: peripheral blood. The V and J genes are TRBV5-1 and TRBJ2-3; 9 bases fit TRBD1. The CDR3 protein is CASSLMTGGTDTQYF. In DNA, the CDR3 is TGCGCCAGCAGCTTGATGACAGGGGGTACAGATACGCAGTATTTT.